There are a few counts of the clone carrying this TCR beta chain. Its specificity is not known. The data were taken from a study of blood T cells in healthy people across ages. Study conclusions and caveats: Measured against age, TCR beta diversity per million T cells decreased in a roughly linear manner.

A sample-barcoded 5' primer and a J-beta primer mix were used in a second PCR of roughly 7 to 11 cycles. A single record per CDR3 protein comes from TCRdb applying MiXCR to the 5' RACE reads. The sample holds hundreds of thousands of distinct CDR3 sequences; roughly half are singletons and the top ten take about 14%. The germline V gene encodes CDR1 KGHSH and CDR2 LQKENI. V trimming: 2 bases; J trimming: 9 bases; junction bases outside the gene matches: 6. The CDR3 length is 15 residues. The receptor was isolated from a woman of 80 years or more in good health. This chain connects TRBV18 to TRBJ2-1; TRBD1 matches at 11 bases. The specimen sequenced was blood. In DNA form, the CDR3 reads TGTGCCAGCTCACCAGCGCTGGGACAGGGGGGTGAGCAGTTCTTC. Translation: CASSPALGQGGEQFF.